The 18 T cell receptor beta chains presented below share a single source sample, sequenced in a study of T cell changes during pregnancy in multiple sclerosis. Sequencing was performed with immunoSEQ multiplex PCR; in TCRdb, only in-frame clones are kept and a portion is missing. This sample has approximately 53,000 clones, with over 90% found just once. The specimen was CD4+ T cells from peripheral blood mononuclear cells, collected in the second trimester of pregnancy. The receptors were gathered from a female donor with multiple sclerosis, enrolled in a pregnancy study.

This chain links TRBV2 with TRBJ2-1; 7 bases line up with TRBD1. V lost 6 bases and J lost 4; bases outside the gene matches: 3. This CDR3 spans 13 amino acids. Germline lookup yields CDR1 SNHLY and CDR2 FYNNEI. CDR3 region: CASRADRYNEQFF. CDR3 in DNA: TGTGCCAGCAGGGCGGACAGGTACAATGAGCAGTTCTTC.

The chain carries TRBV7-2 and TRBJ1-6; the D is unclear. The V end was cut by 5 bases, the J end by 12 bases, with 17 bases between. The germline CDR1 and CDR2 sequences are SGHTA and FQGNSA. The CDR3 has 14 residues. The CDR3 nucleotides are TGTGCCAGCAGCCAGGACGGGTCCCGGGAACCCCTCCACTTT. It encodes CASSQDGSREPLHF.

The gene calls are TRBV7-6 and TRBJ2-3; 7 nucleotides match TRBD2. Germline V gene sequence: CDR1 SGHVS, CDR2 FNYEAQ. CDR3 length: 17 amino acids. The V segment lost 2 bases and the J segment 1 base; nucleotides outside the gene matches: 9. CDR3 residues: CASSLFQRGVGTDTQYF. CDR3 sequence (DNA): TGTGCCAGCAGCTTATTTCAGCGGGGAGTCGGCACAGATACGCAGTATTTT.

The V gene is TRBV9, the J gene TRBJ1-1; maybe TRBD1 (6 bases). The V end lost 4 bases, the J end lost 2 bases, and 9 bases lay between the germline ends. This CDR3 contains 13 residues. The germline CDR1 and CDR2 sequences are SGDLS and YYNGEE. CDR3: CASSFGTNTEAFF. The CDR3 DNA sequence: TGTGCCAGCAGCTTTGGGACAAACACTGAAGCTTTCTTT. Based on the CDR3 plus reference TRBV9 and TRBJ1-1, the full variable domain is DSGVTQTPKHLITATGQRVTLRCSPRSGDLSVYWYQQSLDQGLQFLIQYYNGEERAKGNILERFSAQQFPDLHSELNLSSLELGDSALYFCASSFGTNTEAFFGQGTRLTVV.

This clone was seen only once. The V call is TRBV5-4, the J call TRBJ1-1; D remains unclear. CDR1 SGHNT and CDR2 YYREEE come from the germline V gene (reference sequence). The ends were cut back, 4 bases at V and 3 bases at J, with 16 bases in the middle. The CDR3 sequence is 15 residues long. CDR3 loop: CASSLPAAAHTEAFF. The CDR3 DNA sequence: TGTGCCAGCAGCCTCCCGGCAGCGGCACACACTGAAGCTTTCTTT.

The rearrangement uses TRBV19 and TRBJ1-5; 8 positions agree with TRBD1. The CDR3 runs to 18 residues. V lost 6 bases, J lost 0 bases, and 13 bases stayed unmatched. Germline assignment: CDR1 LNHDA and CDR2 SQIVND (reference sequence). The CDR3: CASSLQGAGGYSNQPQHF. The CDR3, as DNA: TGTGCCAGTAGCCTTCAGGGGGCTGGGGGGTATAGCAATCAGCCCCAGCATTTT.

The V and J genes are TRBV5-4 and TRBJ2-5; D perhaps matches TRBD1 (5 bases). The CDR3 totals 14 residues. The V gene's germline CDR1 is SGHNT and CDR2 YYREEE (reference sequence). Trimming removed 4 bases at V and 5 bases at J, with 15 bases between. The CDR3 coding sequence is TGTGCCAGCAGCGCGACCTCCCCAGGGGAGACCCAGTACTTC. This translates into CASSATSPGETQYF. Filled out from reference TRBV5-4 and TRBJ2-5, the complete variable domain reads ETGVTQSPTHLIKTRGQQVTLRCSSQSGHNTVSWYQQALGQGPQFIFQYYREEENGRGNFPPRFSGLQFPNYSSELNVNALELDDSALYLCASSATSPGETQYFGPGTRLLVL.

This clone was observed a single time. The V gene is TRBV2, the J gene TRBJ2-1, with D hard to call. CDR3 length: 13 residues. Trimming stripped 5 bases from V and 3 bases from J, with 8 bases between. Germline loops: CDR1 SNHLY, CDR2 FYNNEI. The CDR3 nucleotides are TGTGCCAGCAGTTTTCCCTTCTACAATGAGCAGTTCTTC. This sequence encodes CASSFPFYNEQFF.

This chain's CDR3 is CASSLRGTGSLGELFF. CDR3 nucleotides: TGCGCCAGCAGCTTGCGTGGGACAGGGTCCCTCGGGGAGCTGTTTTTT. The chain is built from TRBV5-1 and TRBJ2-2; 9 positions agree with TRBD1. Per germline, CDR1 SGHRS and CDR2 YFSETQ. This CDR3 is 16 amino acids long. The V and J ends lost 1 base and 7 bases, in that order; junction bases with no gene match: 8. Together with reference TRBV5-1 and TRBJ2-2, the CDR3 gives the full variable domain: KAGVTQTPRYLIKTRGQQVTLSCSPISGHRSVSWYQQTPGQGLQFLFEYFSETQRNKGNFPGRFSGRQFSNSRSEMNVSTLELGDSALYLCASSLRGTGSLGELFFGEGSRLTVL.

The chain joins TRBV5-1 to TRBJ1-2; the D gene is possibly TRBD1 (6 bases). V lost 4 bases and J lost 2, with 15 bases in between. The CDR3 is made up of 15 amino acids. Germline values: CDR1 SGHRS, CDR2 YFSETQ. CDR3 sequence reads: CASSDQQGGNYGYTF. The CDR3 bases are TGCGCCAGCAGCGACCAACAGGGCGGGAACTATGGCTACACCTTC.

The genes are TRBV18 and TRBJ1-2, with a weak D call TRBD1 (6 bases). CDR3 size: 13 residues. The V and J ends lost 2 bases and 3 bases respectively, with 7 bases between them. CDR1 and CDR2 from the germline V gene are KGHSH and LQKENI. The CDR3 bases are TGTGCCAGCTCACCAGGGGGCGACTATGGCTACACCTTC. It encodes CASSPGGDYGYTF.

The CDR3 is CASSHGQGAATEAFF. The CDR3 coding sequence is TGTGCCAGCAGCCACGGACAGGGGGCCGCAACTGAAGCTTTCTTT. The chain employs TRBV7-8 and TRBJ1-1, with TRBD1 identical over 11 bases. Germline trimming cut 5 bases from V and 5 bases from J; bases unmatched to any gene: 7. CDR3 length equals 15 residues. Germline CDR1 and CDR2: SGHVS and FQNEAQ.

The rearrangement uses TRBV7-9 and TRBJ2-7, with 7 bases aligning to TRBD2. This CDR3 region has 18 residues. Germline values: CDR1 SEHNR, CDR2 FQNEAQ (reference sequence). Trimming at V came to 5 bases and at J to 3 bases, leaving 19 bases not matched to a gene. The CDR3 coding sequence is TGTGCCAGCAGCCCCTCCGGGGGGTCCGCCTCTCCGGGCTACGAGCAGTACTTC. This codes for CASSPSGGSASPGYEQYF.

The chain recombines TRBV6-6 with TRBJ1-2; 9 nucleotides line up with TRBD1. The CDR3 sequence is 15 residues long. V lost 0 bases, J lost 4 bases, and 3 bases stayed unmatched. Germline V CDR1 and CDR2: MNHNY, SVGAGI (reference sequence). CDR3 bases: TGTGCCAGCAGTTACTCGGGACAGGGCCCCTATGGCTACACCTTC. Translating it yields CASSYSGQGPYGYTF.

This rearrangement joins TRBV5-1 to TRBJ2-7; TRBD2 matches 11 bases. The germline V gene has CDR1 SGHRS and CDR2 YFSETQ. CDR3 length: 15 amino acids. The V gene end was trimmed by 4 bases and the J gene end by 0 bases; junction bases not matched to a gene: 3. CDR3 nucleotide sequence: TGCGCCAGCAGCAAACTAGCGGGGGACTCCTACGAGCAGTACTTC. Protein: CASSKLAGDSYEQYF.

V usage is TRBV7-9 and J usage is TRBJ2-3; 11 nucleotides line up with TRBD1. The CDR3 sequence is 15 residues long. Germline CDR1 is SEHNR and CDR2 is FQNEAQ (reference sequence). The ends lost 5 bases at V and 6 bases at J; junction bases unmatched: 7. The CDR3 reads CASSPGQGARDTQYF. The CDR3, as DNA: TGTGCCAGCAGCCCCGGACAGGGGGCCAGGGATACGCAGTATTTT.

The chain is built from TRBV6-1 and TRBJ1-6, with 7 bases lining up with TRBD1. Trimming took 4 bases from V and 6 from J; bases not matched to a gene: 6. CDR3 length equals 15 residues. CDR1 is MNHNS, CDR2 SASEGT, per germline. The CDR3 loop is CASSGQGNTNSPLHF. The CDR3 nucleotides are TGTGCCAGCAGTGGACAGGGAAACACTAATTCACCCCTCCACTTT.

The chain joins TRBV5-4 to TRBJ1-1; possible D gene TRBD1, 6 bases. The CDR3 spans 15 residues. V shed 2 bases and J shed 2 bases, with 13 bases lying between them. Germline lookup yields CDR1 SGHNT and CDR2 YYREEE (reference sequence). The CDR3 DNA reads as TGTGCCAGCAGCTTACAAACAGGGCTAAACACTGAAGCTTTCTTT. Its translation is CASSLQTGLNTEAFF.